The rows below give T cell receptor beta chains drawn from one sample of a study of T cell responses to AZD1222 COVID-19 vaccine. The data were produced by immunoSEQ multiplex PCR, yet TCRdb's version contains in-frame clones alone and is incomplete. This table has about 60,000 clones, approximately 82% appearing once. Sequencing used peripheral blood, obtained on day 0 of AZD1222 vaccination. The receptors were gathered from an adult in good health. The CDR3 runs from the conserved cysteine through the conserved F or W. D genes are given only for firm matches. Rows may omit the clone size; those that give it use once, few, many or a size class.

CDR3nt: TGTGCCAGCAGCCCCCGGGGGGGCTATGGCTACACCTTC
CDR3aa: CASSPRGGYGYTF
abundance: few
v_gene: TRBV11-2
j_gene: TRBJ1-2
d_gene: NA

CDR3nt: TGTGCCAGCAGCCCAGTAGTCGGCCACACTGAAGCTTTCTTT
CDR3aa: CASSPVVGHTEAFF
abundance: NA
v_gene: TRBV7-8
j_gene: TRBJ1-1
d_gene: NA

CDR3nt: TGTGCCAGTATGGTGAAGGGCCAAGAGACCCAGTACTTC
CDR3aa: CASMVKGQETQYF
abundance: once
v_gene: TRBV19
j_gene: TRBJ2-5
d_gene: NA

CDR3nt: TGTGCCAGCAGCGTGGGACTAGCGACCTACAATGAGCAGTTCTTC
CDR3aa: CASSVGLATYNEQFF
abundance: NA
v_gene: TRBV9
j_gene: TRBJ2-1
d_gene: TRBD2

CDR3nt: TGTGCCAGCAGCTTCCGTTACGAGCAGTACTTC
CDR3aa: CASSFRYEQYF
abundance: NA
v_gene: TRBV7-2
j_gene: TRBJ2-7
d_gene: NA

CDR3nt: TGTGCCAGCAGTTACGCCAGCGGGGTCACCTACAATGAGCAGTTCTTC
CDR3aa: CASSYASGVTYNEQFF
abundance: NA
v_gene: TRBV6-5
j_gene: TRBJ2-1
d_gene: TRBD2

CDR3nt: TGTGCCAGCAGCTCCGAAGGGGGCGCAGCCGGGGAGCTGTTTTTT
CDR3aa: CASSSEGGAAGELFF
abundance: NA
v_gene: TRBV5-4
j_gene: TRBJ2-2
d_gene: TRBD1

CDR3nt: TGCGCCAGCAGCCAAAGGGGAAGACTAGCATCGAACACCGGGGAGCTGTTTTTT
CDR3aa: CASSQRGRLASNTGELFF
abundance: NA
v_gene: TRBV4-1
j_gene: TRBJ2-2
d_gene: TRBD2

CDR3nt: TGTGCCAGCAGCCTACAGGGGCCCGGAAACACCATATATTTT
CDR3aa: CASSLQGPGNTIYF
abundance: NA
v_gene: TRBV5-4
j_gene: TRBJ1-3
d_gene: TRBD1

CDR3nt: TGTGCCAGCAGTTACTCGAGGGATTTCAGGAACTATGGCTACACCTTC
CDR3aa: CASSYSRDFRNYGYTF
abundance: NA
v_gene: TRBV6-6
j_gene: TRBJ1-2
d_gene: NA

CDR3nt: TGTGCCAGCTCGTCGACAGGGGGCGACGCTAACTATGGCTACACCTTC
CDR3aa: CASSSTGGDANYGYTF
abundance: NA
v_gene: TRBV18
j_gene: TRBJ1-2
d_gene: TRBD1

CDR3nt: TGTGCCAGCAGCCAAGACGAGGGGGAAGGAAACACCATATATTTT
CDR3aa: CASSQDEGEGNTIYF
abundance: NA
v_gene: TRBV4-2
j_gene: TRBJ1-3
d_gene: NA

CDR3nt: TGTGCCAGCAGTTCCCCTAGCAGGGAGAGCAATCAGCCCCAGCATTTT
CDR3aa: CASSSPSRESNQPQHF
abundance: once
v_gene: TRBV28
j_gene: TRBJ1-5
d_gene: NA

CDR3nt: TGTGCCAGCAGTTGGGGGAGACCCTACAATGAGCAGTTCTTC
CDR3aa: CASSWGRPYNEQFF
abundance: NA
v_gene: TRBV27
j_gene: TRBJ2-1
d_gene: NA

CDR3nt: TGCAGTGCCGACAGCATCTATGGCTACACCTTC
CDR3aa: CSADSIYGYTF
abundance: NA
v_gene: TRBV20-1
j_gene: TRBJ1-2
d_gene: NA

CDR3nt: TGTGCCAGCAGCCAGAACCAGGGGGCTGGGGAGACCCAGTACTTC
CDR3aa: CASSQNQGAGETQYF
abundance: NA
v_gene: TRBV7-9
j_gene: TRBJ2-5
d_gene: TRBD1

CDR3nt: TGTGCCAGTAGTCCTGGGACAGTAGGAAACACCATATATTTT
CDR3aa: CASSPGTVGNTIYF
abundance: NA
v_gene: TRBV19
j_gene: TRBJ1-3
d_gene: TRBD1

CDR3nt: TGTGCCAGCAGCTTAAATGGACAGGGAAGCCAGCCCCAGCATTTT
CDR3aa: CASSLNGQGSQPQHF
abundance: NA
v_gene: TRBV5-5
j_gene: TRBJ1-5
d_gene: TRBD1

CDR3nt: TGTGCCAGCAGTGAAGCCCCTAGCGGGACGTATGAGCAGTTCTTC
CDR3aa: CASSEAPSGTYEQFF
abundance: NA
v_gene: TRBV6-1
j_gene: TRBJ2-1
d_gene: TRBD2

CDR3nt: TGTGCCAGCAGTTCAGGGGGCTGGAGAGGCTACACCTTC
CDR3aa: CASSSGGWRGYTF
abundance: few
v_gene: TRBV2
j_gene: TRBJ1-2
d_gene: TRBD1

CDR3nt: TGTGCCAGCAGTGAAACAGAACTGGGCTACACCTTC
CDR3aa: CASSETELGYTF
abundance: NA
v_gene: TRBV2
j_gene: TRBJ1-2
d_gene: NA

CDR3nt: TGTGCCAGCAGCGTAGCGGGAGGGGGTCAGGAGCAGTTCTTC
CDR3aa: CASSVAGGGQEQFF
abundance: once
v_gene: TRBV9
j_gene: TRBJ2-1
d_gene: TRBD2

CDR3nt: TGTGCCAGCAGCCCGAGCGACGGCCCCTATGGCTACACCTTC
CDR3aa: CASSPSDGPYGYTF
abundance: once
v_gene: TRBV9
j_gene: TRBJ1-2
d_gene: NA

CDR3nt: TGTGCCAGCAGTCCGCAGGGTGATACTGAAGCTTTCTTT
CDR3aa: CASSPQGDTEAFF
abundance: NA
v_gene: TRBV12-3/TRBV12-4
j_gene: TRBJ1-1
d_gene: NA

CDR3nt: TGTGCCTGGATGAAAGCTGGGACGTACTATGGCTACACCTTC
CDR3aa: CAWMKAGTYYGYTF
abundance: NA
v_gene: TRBV30
j_gene: TRBJ1-2
d_gene: NA

CDR3nt: TGTGCCAGCTCACCGGGCCCCCCCGATACGCAGTATTTT
CDR3aa: CASSPGPPDTQYF
abundance: NA
v_gene: TRBV18
j_gene: TRBJ2-3
d_gene: NA

CDR3nt: TGTGCCAGCAGTCCCGACAGTGAAGCTTTCTTT
CDR3aa: CASSPDSEAFF
abundance: few
v_gene: TRBV12-3/TRBV12-4
j_gene: TRBJ1-1
d_gene: NA

CDR3nt: TGTGCCAGCAGTTTTAGCTGGACCCTGCGCACCAACAATGAGCAGTTCTTC
CDR3aa: CASSFSWTLRTNNEQFF
abundance: NA
v_gene: TRBV7-2
j_gene: TRBJ2-1
d_gene: NA

CDR3nt: TGTGCCAGCAGGAGCATGAACACTGAAGCTTTCTTT
CDR3aa: CASRSMNTEAFF
abundance: NA
v_gene: TRBV5-4
j_gene: TRBJ1-1
d_gene: NA

CDR3nt: TGTGCCACCAGCATTACGCATACAGATGGCTACACCTTC
CDR3aa: CATSITHTDGYTF
abundance: NA
v_gene: TRBV15
j_gene: TRBJ1-2
d_gene: NA

CDR3nt: TGTGCCAGCAGTTTTCAGGGTTGGGATCAGCCCCAGCATTTT
CDR3aa: CASSFQGWDQPQHF
abundance: few
v_gene: TRBV28
j_gene: TRBJ1-5
d_gene: NA

CDR3nt: TGTGCCAGCAGCCAAACAGGACAGGTCAAAGAGACCCAGTACTTC
CDR3aa: CASSQTGQVKETQYF
abundance: NA
v_gene: TRBV7-9
j_gene: TRBJ2-5
d_gene: TRBD1

CDR3nt: TGTGCCAGCAAAGGGGGGGCTTACCTGAACACTGAAGCTTTCTTT
CDR3aa: CASKGGAYLNTEAFF
abundance: NA
v_gene: TRBV19
j_gene: TRBJ1-1
d_gene: NA

CDR3nt: TGTGCCAGCAGCTTAGCGAGACTGTTCACCGGGGAGCTGTTTTTT
CDR3aa: CASSLARLFTGELFF
abundance: NA
v_gene: TRBV7-8
j_gene: TRBJ2-2
d_gene: NA

CDR3nt: TGTGCCAGCAGCCCCGAAGATGAAAAACTGTTTTTT
CDR3aa: CASSPEDEKLFF
abundance: NA
v_gene: TRBV7-9
j_gene: TRBJ1-4
d_gene: NA

CDR3nt: TGTGCCAGCAGTTTAATGCAGGGTAGCAATCAGCCCCAGCATTTT
CDR3aa: CASSLMQGSNQPQHF
abundance: few
v_gene: TRBV28
j_gene: TRBJ1-5
d_gene: NA

CDR3nt: TGTGCCAGCAGCTTGAATAGCGGGAGTGGGGAGACCCAGTACTTC
CDR3aa: CASSLNSGSGETQYF
abundance: NA
v_gene: TRBV5-5
j_gene: TRBJ2-5
d_gene: TRBD2

CDR3nt: TGTGCTAGCAGCCTGGGACAGGGGGCTGAAGCTTTCTTT
CDR3aa: CASSLGQGAEAFF
abundance: NA
v_gene: TRBV7-7
j_gene: TRBJ1-1
d_gene: TRBD1

CDR3nt: TGTGCCAGTAAGCTAGGGTCCGGGGCTGGCTACGAGCAGTACTTC
CDR3aa: CASKLGSGAGYEQYF
abundance: NA
v_gene: TRBV19
j_gene: TRBJ2-7
d_gene: NA

CDR3nt: TGTGCCAGCAGCGGCCCAGTACCAGATACGCAGTATTTT
CDR3aa: CASSGPVPDTQYF
abundance: NA
v_gene: TRBV5-6
j_gene: TRBJ2-3
d_gene: NA

CDR3nt: TGTGCCGGATCCGGACAGAATAACAATCAGCCCCAGCATTTT
CDR3aa: CAGSGQNNNQPQHF
abundance: NA
v_gene: TRBV2
j_gene: TRBJ1-5
d_gene: NA

CDR3nt: TGTGCCAGCAGCCCACTCCTACACGGCACCGGGGAGCTGTTTTTT
CDR3aa: CASSPLLHGTGELFF
abundance: NA
v_gene: TRBV11-3
j_gene: TRBJ2-2
d_gene: NA

CDR3nt: TGTGCCAGCTCACCATTATCTCCTGGCAGGTCTGGAAACACCATATATTTT
CDR3aa: CASSPLSPGRSGNTIYF
abundance: NA
v_gene: TRBV18
j_gene: TRBJ1-3
d_gene: NA

CDR3nt: TGTGCCAGCAGCGCCGGGACTAGCGGGATGGAGACCCAGTACTTC
CDR3aa: CASSAGTSGMETQYF
abundance: NA
v_gene: TRBV2
j_gene: TRBJ2-5
d_gene: TRBD2

CDR3nt: TGTGCCACCAGCAGAGACTTTTACAATGAGCAGTTCTTC
CDR3aa: CATSRDFYNEQFF
abundance: NA
v_gene: TRBV15
j_gene: TRBJ2-1
d_gene: NA

CDR3nt: TGTGCCAGCAGCTTGCAGAGTGATGAAAAACTGTTTTTT
CDR3aa: CASSLQSDEKLFF
abundance: NA
v_gene: TRBV5-4
j_gene: TRBJ1-4
d_gene: NA